This T cell receptor beta chain was sequenced in a study of blood T cell repertoires in COVID-19. Study-wide background: Italy, Spain and the United States were the sources of the convalescent and acute COVID-19 samples. Sample material is recorded as cDNA or gDNA derived from T cells, B-cell-depleted T cells, or PBMCs.

Original analysis: Amplification of reference gene primers provided the estimated nucleated cell counts. Some clones are missing from TCRdb's copy, which holds only in-frame ones; the method was immunoSEQ multiplex PCR. From that table come the V and J calls and clone size; the DNA was used to work out D and trimming. The table has around 400,000 clones, approximately 87% seen once; the top ten hold less than 11%. Trimming at V came to 2 bases and at J to 12 bases, leaving 7 bases not matched to a gene. Germline V gene lookup returns CDR1 ENHRY and CDR2 SYGVKD. The CDR3 totals 14 residues. Enrolment of Seattle patients took place during active infection, and they were followed longitudinally.

The sequence came from a woman under 40 with COVID-19, enrolled during active disease. The specimen sequenced was peripheral blood. The J gene is TRBJ2-1, the V gene TRBV10-3, with 10 bases matching TRBD2. The CDR3 nucleotides are TGTGCCATCAGTGAGAGGTCTAGCGGGAGCTGGCAGTTCTTC. This codes for CAISERSSGSWQFF.